Listed here is a single TCR beta chain. This clone has a single count. Which antigen it targets is not known. Base qualities are missing; no much larger clone stands one base away. These data come from a study of blood T cell repertoires in COVID-19 (dated by TCRdb to the early 2020s). For the wider study: Collaborator samples came from the United States, Italy and Spain and covered acute and convalescent phases of COVID-19. The material from the prospective study consisted of cDNA or gDNA derived from T cells, B-cell-depleted T cells, or PBMCs. The dataset comprised deeply sampled blood TCRbeta repertoires from subjects exposed to, actively infected with, or recovered from COVID-19. A de-identified subject ID, COVID-19 status, age in years and sex were almost always included in the sample metadata. Samples came from the ongoing ImmuneRACE study (first 160 participants) plus 1,254 subjects from 6 global collaborators. Where available, HLA class I and class II types were obtained from metadata supplied by the sample provider rather than from assay-based typing. The repertoires were released in a freely available public database intended as a resource for research on the immune response to SARS-CoV-2.

TCRbeta CDR3 regions were amplified from genomic DNA using the immunoSEQ Assay, a bias-controlled multiplex PCR. In the original analysis: The number of nucleated cells in each sample was estimated by amplification of reference gene primers within the assay. To quantify the absolute abundance of each unique TCRbeta CDR3 rearrangement, sequence reads were collapsed and filtered. For each sample, productive Simpson clonality was calculated as the square root of Simpson's diversity index across productive rearrangements. TCRdb provides this immuneACCESS table in a form limited to in-frame rearrangements. Some clones are lacking; in checked studies, under half of them reflect an unresolved V gene, and why the rest are absent is not known. D and trimming come from the DNA, and the V and J calls and clone size come from that table. The sample table records about 59,000 clones; around nine tenths of these occur just once. The leading ten clones occupy 15% to 20% of the sample.

Whole blood was collected in K2EDTA tubes by collaborating institutions according to the institutions' own protocols. For TCRbeta analysis, collaborators shipped samples as frozen whole blood, isolated PBMCs, or DNA extracted from either of those sample types. Points the paper makes about the study in general: Clinical and demographic metadata were provided uncurated, with the amount varying by source and participant.

CDR1 and CDR2, per the germline V gene, are SQVTM and ANQGSEA. V is pared back by 1 base and J by 4 bases, with 12 bases lying between the germline termini. The CDR3 measures 14 amino acids from cysteine to phenylalanine. Solely the CDR3 DNA is kept, with 42 bases framed from the first base. The chain was built from TRBV29-1 and TRBJ2-3, and possibly TRBD1, on 5 matching bases. The sequence derives from a man at least 80 years old with acute or convalescent COVID-19. Material: peripheral blood. The nucleotide sequence reads as follows: TGCAGCGTTGAAGGTCCCGGACAACCAGATACGCAGTATTTT. The resulting protein is CSVEGPGQPDTQYF.